These 27 T cell receptor beta chains were all obtained from the same sample, sequenced in a study of T cell repertoires in cytomegalovirus infection. Via MiXCR, TCRdb re-called the reads, giving one row per CDR3 protein. The sample lists roughly 230,000 distinct CDR3 sequences, roughly 20% seen once, with about 20% in the top ten. The sample was CD8+ T cells from PBMCs. The receptors here all came from a human donor in good health (CMV status not recorded). Some clones in this sample may be carry-over from other donors' samples.

The J gene is TRBJ2-7, the V gene TRBV29-1; either TRBD1 or TRBD2 may supply D (5 bases each). The CDR3 sequence is 13 residues long. V lost 5 bases to trimming and J lost 4 bases, with 15 bases between them. Germline V gene data show CDR1 as SQVTM and CDR2 as ANQGSEA. The CDR3 DNA reads as TGCAGCGTTAGAACCGGGACCGATTACGAGCAGTACTTC. As protein: CSVRTGTDYEQYF.

This clonotype was recorded at least ten times. This sequence joins TRBV25-1 and TRBJ2-2; D ambiguous. Trimming pared 5 bases from V and 1 base from J, leaving 2 bases between. Germline values: CDR1 MGHDK, CDR2 SYGVNS. This CDR3 has 12 amino acids. CDR3 amino acids: CASSWNTGELFF. The CDR3 DNA is TGTGCCAGCAGTTGGAACACCGGGGAGCTGTTTTTT.

The V gene is TRBV7-9, the J gene TRBJ2-7, with 7 bases that match TRBD1. The CDR3 runs 15 residues. The V gene's germline CDR1 is SEHNR and CDR2 FQNEAQ (reference sequence). V was clipped by 1 base and J by 1 base; unmatched bases: 4. The CDR3 loop reads CASSLEGAASYEQYF. As DNA, the CDR3 is TGTGCCAGCAGCTTAGAGGGGGCCGCATCCTACGAGCAGTACTTC.

The V call is TRBV12-3 or TRBV12-4, the J call TRBJ2-5; TRBD2 aligns across 8 bases. V lost 6 bases and J lost 5; bases outside the gene matches: 11. There are 15 residues in the CDR3. The CDR3 protein is CASRAPGGPSETQYF. CDR3 DNA: TGTGCCAGCAGGGCCCCGGGGGGGCCGTCGGAGACCCAGTACTTC.

In its sample, this clonotype was seen a few times. The chain recombines TRBV7-6 with TRBJ2-7, with D perhaps TRBD2 (5 bases). The germline V and J ends were trimmed by 1 base and 3 bases, with 13 bases remaining between them. Germline values: CDR1 SGHVS, CDR2 FNYEAQ. This CDR3 contains 15 residues. CDR3 sequence (DNA): TGTGCCAGCAGCTTAGGTTCCGGGAACCTCTACGAGCAGTACTTC. Translated: CASSLGSGNLYEQYF.

A few counts support this clonotype. The gene calls are TRBV12-3 or TRBV12-4 and TRBJ1-2, with 10 nucleotides matching TRBD1. V lost 6 bases to trimming and J lost 3 bases; unmatched junction nucleotides: 4. There are 14 residues in the CDR3. CDR3 protein: CASRLGQGYYGYTF. The CDR3 nucleotides are TGTGCCAGCAGGTTGGGACAGGGGTACTATGGCTACACCTTC.

This clonotype showed up just a few times. CDR3 sequence reads: CASSGTSGGLMGNEQFF. The CDR3 nucleotides are TGTGCCAGCAGCGGGACTAGCGGGGGGCTAATGGGGAATGAGCAGTTCTTC. The chain combines TRBV7-9 with TRBJ2-1; 15 positions match TRBD2. The length of the CDR3 is 17 residues. V lost 5 bases to trimming and J lost 7 bases; unmatched junction nucleotides: 9. Germline loops: CDR1 SEHNR, CDR2 FQNEAQ (reference sequence).

A few counts support this clonotype. The rearrangement uses TRBV6-5 and TRBJ2-7; the match to TRBD1 covers 8 bases. This CDR3 contains 12 residues. The V and J ends lost 7 bases and 3 bases, in that order; junction bases with no gene match: 2. Germline V gene sequence: CDR1 MNHEY, CDR2 SVGAGI. DNA for the CDR3: TGTGCCAGCAACGGACAGGGCTACGAGCAGTACTTC. It specifies CASNGQGYEQYF.

This clonotype was seen many times. The V and J genes are TRBV9 and TRBJ2-5; 8 bases agree with TRBD2. The CDR3 sequence is 17 residues long. Trimming cost V 0 bases and J 0 bases; bases outside gene matches: 7. Germline CDR1 is SGDLS and CDR2 is YYNGEE. CDR3 amino acids: CASSVAGTRVDQETQYF. The CDR3 DNA reads TGTGCCAGCAGCGTAGCTGGGACTAGGGTGGACCAAGAGACCCAGTACTTC.

About this clonotype: At one end the junction does not follow the germline gene, possibly because of a read error. The genes are TRBV25-1 and TRBJ2-3; 10 nucleotides line up with TRBD2. From germline, CDR1 is MGHDK and CDR2 SYGVNS. The length of the CDR3 is 11 residues. The CDR3 nucleotides are TGTGCCAGCACCGATACTAGCGGGGAGACCTTT. It encodes CASTDTSGETF. Using reference TRBV25-1 and TRBJ2-3 for the parts outside the CDR3, the full variable domain is EADIYQTPRYLVIGTGKKITLECSQTMGHDKMYWYQQDPGMELHLIHYSYGVNSTEKGDLSSESTVSRIRTEHFPLTLESARPSHTSQYLCASTDTSGETFGPGTRLTVL.

The chain employs TRBV2 and TRBJ1-5; a possible D gene is TRBD1 (5 bases). The length of the CDR3 is 12 residues. Germline V CDR1 and CDR2: SNHLY, FYNNEI. The V and J ends lost 11 bases and 6 bases respectively, with 14 bases between them. The CDR3 DNA reads as TGTGCCTCCAGGGCTCTGGGTCAGCCCCAGCATTTT. Protein: CASRALGQPQHF.

V gene TRBV7-9 combines with J gene TRBJ2-5; D assignment may be TRBD1 or TRBD2 (5 bases each). The CDR3 is 14 amino acids. Deletions cut 7 bases from V and 2 bases from J, with 14 bases between. CDR1 is SEHNR, CDR2 FQNEAQ, per germline (reference sequence). The chain's CDR3 is CASTSEGRQETQYF. CDR3 coding DNA: TGTGCCAGCACCTCTGAGGGGCGGCAAGAGACCCAGTACTTC.

Many counts were recorded for this clonotype. The V and J genes are TRBV4-1 and TRBJ2-3; 8 bases fit TRBD2. The CDR3 has 14 residues. The V gene end was trimmed by 0 bases and the J gene end by 6 bases; junction bases not matched to a gene: 2. Per germline, CDR1 MGHRA and CDR2 YSYEKL. DNA of the CDR3: TGCGCCAGCAGCCAAGATCCGGGGGGGGATACGCAGTATTTT. Translating gives CASSQDPGGDTQYF.

V is TRBV2 and J is TRBJ1-2; 10 positions match TRBD1. The germline V gene has CDR1 SNHLY and CDR2 FYNNEI. With V trimmed by 3 bases and J by 1 base, 2 bases remained unmatched. The CDR3 has 15 residues. The DNA for the CDR3 is TGTGCCAGCAGTGATGGGACAGGGGTTAACTATGGCTACACCTTC. Protein sequence: CASSDGTGVNYGYTF.

The chain joins TRBV7-8 to TRBJ1-5; no definite D call. The CDR3 extends over 16 amino acids. The ends were cut back, 5 bases at V and 2 bases at J, with 16 bases in the middle. Germline V gene data show CDR1 as SGHVS and CDR2 as FQNEAQ. The CDR3 reads CASSQKWMLGNQPQHF. In DNA, the CDR3 is TGTGCCAGCAGCCAAAAATGGATGCTAGGCAATCAGCCCCAGCATTTT.

This chain joins TRBV28 and TRBJ1-2, with TRBD1 as a possible D gene (6 bases). Trimming removed 5 bases from V and 3 bases from J, with 16 bases in between. Germline CDR1 and CDR2: MDHEN and SYDVKM. CDR3 length equals 15 residues. The CDR3 DNA follows: TGTGCCAGCAGTATCGACAGGAAAGTCTACTATGGCTACACCTTC. Its translation: CASSIDRKVYYGYTF.

This clonotype was observed many times. This chain connects TRBV6-5 to TRBJ2-1; 8 bases line up with TRBD2. Germline loops: CDR1 MNHEY, CDR2 SVGAGI. V was clipped by 7 bases and J by 6 bases; unmatched bases: 2. This CDR3 has 12 amino acids. Here the CDR3 reads CASTGGGNEQFF. CDR3 coding DNA: TGTGCCAGCACGGGGGGGGGCAATGAGCAGTTCTTC.

This clonotype was counted between two and nine times. This rearrangement joins TRBV6-8 to TRBJ2-7; no definite D call. V was trimmed by 5 bases and J by 0 bases, leaving 11 bases between them. The CDR3 consists of 14 residues. Germline assignment: CDR1 MNHGY and CDR2 SAAAGT. CDR3 region: CASSNGPLSYEQYF. CDR3 DNA: TGTGCCAGCAGTAACGGACCGCTCTCCTACGAGCAGTACTTC.

The sample holds many counts of this clonotype. The V and J genes are TRBV7-6 and TRBJ1-5, with 8 bases fitting TRBD1. CDR3 length: 17 residues. V gave up 1 base and J gave up 5 bases; unmatched junction bases: 10. Germline-derived CDR1 and CDR2 are SGHVS and FNYEAQ. In DNA form, the CDR3 reads TGTGCCAGCAGCTTAGAGACAGGGGAATCGATTGATCAGCCCCAGCATTTT. Residues: CASSLETGESIDQPQHF.

The chain links TRBV20-1 to TRBJ2-5; 7 bases are a match to TRBD1. The V segment lost 6 bases and the J segment 1 base; nucleotides outside the gene matches: 2. Germline CDR1 reads DFQATT; CDR2 reads SNEGSKA (reference sequence). This CDR3 has 12 residues. The CDR3 loop reads CSARQGQETQYF. The CDR3 DNA reads as TGCAGTGCCAGACAGGGCCAAGAGACCCAGTACTTC.

V and J are TRBV10-3 and TRBJ1-2, with TRBD1 matching over 8 bases. CDR3 length: 16 residues. The trim removed 5 bases at V and 1 base at J, leaving 9 bases unmatched. CDR1 and CDR2 (germline): ENHRY, SYGVKD. The CDR3 coding sequence is TGTGCCATCAGTACGGACAGGGTACCTAGTAACTATGGCTACACCTTC. Amino acids: CAISTDRVPSNYGYTF.

This chain connects TRBV29-1 to TRBJ1-2; TRBD1 might be the D (5 bases). From germline, CDR1 is SQVTM and CDR2 ANQGSEA. The CDR3 extends over 12 amino acids. This CDR3 is CSEGQGFYGYTF. The CDR3 DNA reads TGCAGTGAGGGGCAGGGATTTTATGGCTACACCTTC.

In this sample, this clonotype turned up a few times. CDR3 in amino acids: CASSEEGTSTDTQYF. Here the CDR3 DNA reads TGTGCCAGCAGCGAAGAGGGAACTAGCACAGATACGCAGTATTTT. This chain connects TRBV9 to TRBJ2-3; D perhaps matches TRBD2 (5 bases). Germline assignment: CDR1 SGDLS and CDR2 YYNGEE. The CDR3 is 15 amino acids. Trimming removed 3 bases from V and 0 bases from J, with 11 bases in between.

Many counts were recorded for this clonotype. CDR3 DNA: TGTGCCAGCTTACAACCGAGCGGGGGGACCTACTCCTACAATGAGCAGTTCTTC. It specifies CASLQPSGGTYSYNEQFF. This rearrangement joins TRBV7-8 to TRBJ2-1, with 9 bases lining up with TRBD2. The CDR3 is 18 amino acids. V dropped 8 bases and J dropped 0; count of bases not matched to a gene: 14. Germline CDR1 SGHVS, CDR2 FQNEAQ.

This clonotype was detected a few times. Here the CDR3 reads CATSEWKTDTQYF. The CDR3 nucleotides are TGTGCCACCAGCGAATGGAAAACAGATACGCAGTATTTT. The V call is TRBV15, the J call TRBJ2-3; D is ambiguous. The germline V gene encodes CDR1 LNHNV and CDR2 YYDKDF (reference sequence). Between the trimmed V and J ends, which lost 5 bases and 3 bases, there was a span of 9 bases. CDR3 length: 13 residues.

The chain has TRBV15 and TRBJ1-6, with no clear D. The CDR3 totals 14 residues. The germline V and J ends were trimmed by 3 bases and 8 bases, with 11 bases remaining between them. Germline V gives CDR1 LNHNV, CDR2 YYDKDF (reference sequence). The CDR3 loop is CATSSADGDSPLHF. CDR3 nucleotides: TGTGCCACCAGCAGTGCGGACGGGGATTCACCCCTCCACTTT.

This clonotype was seen more than once but under ten times. The chain combines TRBV7-8 with TRBJ2-2; the match to TRBD1 covers 9 bases. Germline values: CDR1 SGHVS, CDR2 FQNEAQ. This CDR3 has 18 amino acids. The junction had 10 bases not matched to a gene; V was cut back by 4 bases and J by 1 base. The CDR3 loop reads CASSSNRDRAWNTGELFF. The CDR3 DNA reads TGTGCCAGCAGCTCCAACCGGGACAGGGCTTGGAACACCGGGGAGCTGTTTTTT.